Below are 10 T cell receptor beta chains sequenced from a single sample in a study of T cell responses to AZD1222 COVID-19 vaccine. TCRdb's table, derived via immunoSEQ multiplex PCR, lists solely in-frame clones and lacks some. The sample records approximately 70,000 clones, approximately 81% being singletons. The sample in question was peripheral blood, obtained on day 0 of AZD1222 vaccination. Receptors were obtained from an adult in good health.

The V and J genes are TRBV18 and TRBJ2-5, with D unresolved. Germline V gives CDR1 KGHSH, CDR2 LQKENI. Trimming left V 4 bases short and J 1 base short, with 1 base between. The CDR3 length is 11 residues. CDR3 in amino acids: CASSLQETQYF. The DNA of the CDR3 is TGTGCCAGCTCACTCCAAGAGACCCAGTACTTC.

As to this clone: Relative to the germline gene, one junction end is altered; a read error may explain this. This chain joins TRBV6-5 and TRBJ2-7; D not resolved. Germline lookup yields CDR1 MNHEY and CDR2 SVGAGI. The CDR3 loop spans 14 amino acids. CDR3 in amino acids: CASSYSRTGYGQYF. CDR3 bases: TGTGCCAGCAGTTACTCCCGGACCGGCTACGGGCAGTACTTC.

The chain recombines TRBV30 with TRBJ2-2; D remains ambiguous. Germline values: CDR1 GTSNPN, CDR2 SVGIG (reference sequence). The V and J ends lost 0 bases and 8 bases respectively, with 4 bases between them. The CDR3 length is 11 residues. CDR3 protein: CAWSVAGELFF. The DNA for the CDR3 is TGTGCCTGGAGTGTAGCTGGGGAGCTGTTTTTT. The full variable domain, with the rest looked up from reference TRBV30 and TRBJ2-2, is SQTIHQWPATLVQPVGSPLSLECTVEGTSNPNLYWYRQAAGRGLQLLFYSVGIGQISSEVPQNLSASRPQDRQFILSSKKLLLSDSGFYLCAWSVAGELFFGEGSRLTVL.

The rearrangement uses TRBV14 and TRBJ1-2; D gene ambiguous. The CDR3 is 13 residues long. The germline V gene has CDR1 SGHDN and CDR2 FVKESK. The V end lost 0 bases, the J end lost 5 bases, and 7 bases lay between the germline ends. The CDR3 loop is CASSQDRQYGYTF. The CDR3 bases are TGTGCCAGCAGCCAAGATCGTCAGTATGGCTACACCTTC.

V is TRBV25-1 and J is TRBJ2-7, with D hard to call. With 6 bases removed from V and 4 bases from J, the gap between germline ends came to 7 bases. The V gene's germline CDR1 is MGHDK and CDR2 SYGVNS. The CDR3 totals 11 residues. The chain's CDR3 is CASSLRYEQYF. Written as DNA, the CDR3 is TGTGCCAGCAGCCTGAGATACGAGCAGTACTTC.

The rearrangement uses TRBV19 and TRBJ1-4; 7 nucleotides agree with TRBD1. V was pared by 4 bases and J by 6 bases, with 8 bases of the junction left unmatched. CDR3 length: 15 residues. Looked up from germline, CDR1 is LNHDA and CDR2 is SQIVND (reference sequence). The CDR3 protein is CASSTPGQQHEKLFF. The CDR3 DNA reads as TGTGCCAGTAGTACACCGGGACAGCAGCATGAAAAACTGTTTTTT.

V gene TRBV7-9 combines with J gene TRBJ2-5; maybe TRBD1 (6 bases). Trimming removed 4 bases at V and 0 bases at J, with 15 bases between. CDR3 length equals 16 residues. CDR1 and CDR2 (germline): SEHNR, FQNEAQ (reference sequence). The CDR3 reads CASSSARDIDQETQYF. CDR3 coding DNA: TGTGCCAGCAGCTCCGCCCGGGACATCGACCAAGAGACCCAGTACTTC. Combining the CDR3 with reference TRBV7-9 and TRBJ2-5 gives the whole variable domain DTGVSQNPRHKITKRGQNVTFRCDPISEHNRLYWYRQTLGQGPEFLTYFQNEAQLEKSRLLSDRFSAERPKGSFSTLEIQRTEQGDSAMYLCASSSARDIDQETQYFGPGTRLLVL.

This clone has a single count. The V and J genes are TRBV4-2 and TRBJ1-6, with 12 bases aligning to TRBD1. V dropped 2 bases and J dropped 14; count of bases not matched to a gene: 10. The CDR3 totals 16 residues. Germline lookup yields CDR1 LGHNA and CDR2 YNFKEQ. The CDR3 here is CASSQPTGQGAGTLHF. The CDR3 coding sequence is TGTGCCAGCAGCCAACCGACGGGACAGGGGGCGGGAACCCTCCACTTT.

The chain couples TRBV6-5 to TRBJ2-7, with D possibly being TRBD1 or TRBD2 (5 bases each). In germline, CDR1 is MNHEY, CDR2 SVGAGI. Trimming shortened V by 6 bases and J by 8 bases, and 14 bases separated the two germline ends. This CDR3 spans 12 amino acids. The CDR3 reads CASRGTLVQQYF. CDR3 in DNA: TGTGCCAGCAGGGGGACCCTCGTCCAGCAGTACTTC.

V gene TRBV11-2 combines with J gene TRBJ2-7, with D perhaps assigned TRBD1 or TRBD2 (5 bases each). CDR1 and CDR2 (germline): SGHAT, FQNNGV. Trimming took off 5 bases at V and 3 bases at J, with 11 bases between the two ends. The CDR3 is 13 residues long. The CDR3 region is CASSTGPGYEQYF. CDR3 nucleotide sequence: TGTGCCAGCAGCACGGGACCGGGCTACGAGCAGTACTTC.